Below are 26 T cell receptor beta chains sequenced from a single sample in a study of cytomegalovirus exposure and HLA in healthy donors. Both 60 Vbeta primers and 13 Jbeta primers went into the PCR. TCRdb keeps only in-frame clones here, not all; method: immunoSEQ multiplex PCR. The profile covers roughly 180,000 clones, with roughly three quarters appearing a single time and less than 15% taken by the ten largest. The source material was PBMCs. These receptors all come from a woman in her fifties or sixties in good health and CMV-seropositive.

CDR3: CASSQRRNTEAFF. The CDR3, as DNA: TGTGCCAGCAGCCAACGGAGGAACACTGAAGCTTTCTTT. The V and J genes are TRBV14 and TRBJ1-1, with D uncertain. Trimming removed 2 bases at V and 1 base at J, with 5 bases between. Germline CDR1 SGHDN, CDR2 FVKESK. The CDR3 sequence is 13 residues long.

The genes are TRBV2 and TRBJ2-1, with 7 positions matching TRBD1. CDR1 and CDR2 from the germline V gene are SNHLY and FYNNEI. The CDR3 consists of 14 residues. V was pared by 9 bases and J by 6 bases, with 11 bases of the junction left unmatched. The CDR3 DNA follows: TGTGCCAGTGGACCGGGACAGATGATCAATGAGCAGTTCTTC. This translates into CASGPGQMINEQFF.

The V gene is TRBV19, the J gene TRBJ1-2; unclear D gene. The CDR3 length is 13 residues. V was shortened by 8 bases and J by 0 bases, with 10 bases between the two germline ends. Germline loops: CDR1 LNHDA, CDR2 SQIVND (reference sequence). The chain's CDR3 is CASLNRANYGYTF. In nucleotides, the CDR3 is TGTGCCAGTCTTAACAGAGCTAACTATGGCTACACCTTC.

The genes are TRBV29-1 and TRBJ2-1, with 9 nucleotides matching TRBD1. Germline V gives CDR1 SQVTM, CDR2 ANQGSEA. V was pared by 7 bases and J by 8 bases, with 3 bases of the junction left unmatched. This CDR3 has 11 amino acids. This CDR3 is CSGGQGHEQFF. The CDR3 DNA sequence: TGCAGCGGGGGACAGGGACATGAGCAGTTCTTC.

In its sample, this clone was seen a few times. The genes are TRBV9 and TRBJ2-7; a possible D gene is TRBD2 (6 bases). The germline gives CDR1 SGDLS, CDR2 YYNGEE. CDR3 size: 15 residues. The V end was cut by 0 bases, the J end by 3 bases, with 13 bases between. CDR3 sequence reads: CASSVAELAIYEQYF. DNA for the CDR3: TGTGCCAGCAGCGTAGCGGAACTAGCAATCTACGAGCAGTACTTC.

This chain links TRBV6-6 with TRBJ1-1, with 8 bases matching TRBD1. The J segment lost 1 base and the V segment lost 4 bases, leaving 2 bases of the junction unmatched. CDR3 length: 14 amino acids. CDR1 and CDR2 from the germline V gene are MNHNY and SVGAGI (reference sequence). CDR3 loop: CASSFGTGNTEAFF. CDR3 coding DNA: TGTGCCAGCAGTTTCGGGACAGGGAACACTGAAGCTTTCTTT.

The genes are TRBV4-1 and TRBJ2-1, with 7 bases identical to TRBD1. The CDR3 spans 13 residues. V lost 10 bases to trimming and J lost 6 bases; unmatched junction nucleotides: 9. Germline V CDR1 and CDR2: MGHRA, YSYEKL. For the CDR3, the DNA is TGCGCCACCCGACAGGGAAGGGGCAATGAGCAGTTCTTC. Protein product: CATRQGRGNEQFF.

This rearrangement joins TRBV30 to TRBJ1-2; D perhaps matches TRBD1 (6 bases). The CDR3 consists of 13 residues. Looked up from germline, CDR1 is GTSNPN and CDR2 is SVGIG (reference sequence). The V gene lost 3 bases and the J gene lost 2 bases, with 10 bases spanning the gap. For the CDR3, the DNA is TGTGCCTGGAGCAGGGGACGGAACTATGGCTACACCTTC. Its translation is CAWSRGRNYGYTF.

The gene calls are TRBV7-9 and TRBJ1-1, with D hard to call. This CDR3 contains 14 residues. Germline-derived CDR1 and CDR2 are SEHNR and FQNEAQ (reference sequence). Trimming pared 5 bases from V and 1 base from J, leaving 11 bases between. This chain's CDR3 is CASSHRNKNTEAFF. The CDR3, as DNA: TGTGCCAGCAGCCACAGAAACAAGAACACTGAAGCTTTCTTT. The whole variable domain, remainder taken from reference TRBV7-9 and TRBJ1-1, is DTGVSQNPRHKITKRGQNVTFRCDPISEHNRLYWYRQTLGQGPEFLTYFQNEAQLEKSRLLSDRFSAERPKGSFSTLEIQRTEQGDSAMYLCASSHRNKNTEAFFGQGTRLTVV.

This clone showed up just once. The DNA for the CDR3 is TGCGCCAGCAGCCCACAGGAGCTCCGGGAGACCCAGTACTTC. Translated, it gives CASSPQELRETQYF. The V gene is TRBV4-1, the J gene TRBJ2-5; TRBD1 might be the D (5 bases). Germline CDR1 reads MGHRA; CDR2 reads YSYEKL. Trimming took 4 bases from V and 5 from J, leaving 14 bases between them. The CDR3 runs 14 residues.

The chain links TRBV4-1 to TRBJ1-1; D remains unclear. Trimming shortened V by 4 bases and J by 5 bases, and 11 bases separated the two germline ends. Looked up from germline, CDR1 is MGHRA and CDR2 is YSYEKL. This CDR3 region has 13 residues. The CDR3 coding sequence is TGCGCCAGCAGCCTGAACCCGCGGACTGAAGCTTTCTTT. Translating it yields CASSLNPRTEAFF.

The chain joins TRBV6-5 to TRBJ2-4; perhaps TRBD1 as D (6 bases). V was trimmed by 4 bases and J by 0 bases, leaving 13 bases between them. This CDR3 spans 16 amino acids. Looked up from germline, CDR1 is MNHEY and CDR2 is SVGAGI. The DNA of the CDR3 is TGTGCCAGCAGTTTGAACAGGGCACTAGCCAAAAACATTCAGTACTTC. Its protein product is CASSLNRALAKNIQYF.

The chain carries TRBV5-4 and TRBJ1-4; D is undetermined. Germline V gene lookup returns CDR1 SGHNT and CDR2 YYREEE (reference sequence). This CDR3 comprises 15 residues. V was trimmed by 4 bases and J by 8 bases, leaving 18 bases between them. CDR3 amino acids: CASSRPGPAGEKLFF. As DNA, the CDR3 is TGTGCCAGCAGCCGCCCCGGGCCCGCGGGAGAAAAACTGTTTTTT. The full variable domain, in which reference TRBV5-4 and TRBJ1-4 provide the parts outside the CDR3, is ETGVTQSPTHLIKTRGQQVTLRCSSQSGHNTVSWYQQALGQGPQFIFQYYREEENGRGNFPPRFSGLQFPNYSSELNVNALELDDSALYLCASSRPGPAGEKLFFGSGTQLSVL.

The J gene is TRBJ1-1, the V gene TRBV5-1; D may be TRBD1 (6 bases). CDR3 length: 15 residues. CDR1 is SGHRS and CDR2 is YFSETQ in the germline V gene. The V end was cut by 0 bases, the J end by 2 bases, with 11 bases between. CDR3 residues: CASSLGIRGNTEAFF. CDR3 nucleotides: TGCGCCAGCAGCTTGGGGATCAGGGGAAACACTGAAGCTTTCTTT.

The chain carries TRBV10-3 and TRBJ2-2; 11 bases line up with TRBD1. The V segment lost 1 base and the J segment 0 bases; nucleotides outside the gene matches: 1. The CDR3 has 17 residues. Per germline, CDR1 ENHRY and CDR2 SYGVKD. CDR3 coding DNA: TGTGCCATCAGTGAGTTGGGACAGGGGGCGAACACCGGGGAGCTGTTTTTT. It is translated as CAISELGQGANTGELFF.

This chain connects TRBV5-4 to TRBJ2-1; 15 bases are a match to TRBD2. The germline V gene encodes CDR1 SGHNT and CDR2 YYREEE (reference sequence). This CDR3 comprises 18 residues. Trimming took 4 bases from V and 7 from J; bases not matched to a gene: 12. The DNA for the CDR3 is TGTGCCAGCAGCCCCCCAGGACTAGCGGGGGGGCCTTGGAATGAGCAGTTCTTC. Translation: CASSPPGLAGGPWNEQFF.

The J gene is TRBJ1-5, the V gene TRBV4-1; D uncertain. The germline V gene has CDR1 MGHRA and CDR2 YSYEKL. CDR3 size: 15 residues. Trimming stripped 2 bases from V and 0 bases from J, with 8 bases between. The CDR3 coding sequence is TGCGCCAGCAGCCAATTAGTCGCTAGCAATCAGCCCCAGCATTTT. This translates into CASSQLVASNQPQHF.

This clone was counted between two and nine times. The CDR3 here is CASRGVGQGSYEQYF. DNA of the CDR3: TGCGCCAGCAGGGGCGTGGGTCAGGGAAGCTACGAGCAGTACTTC. J is TRBJ2-7 and V is TRBV5-1, with a possible D match to TRBD1 (5 bases). V lost 5 bases to trimming and J lost 3 bases, with 18 bases between them. The CDR3 covers 15 residues. The germline V gene encodes CDR1 SGHRS and CDR2 YFSETQ.

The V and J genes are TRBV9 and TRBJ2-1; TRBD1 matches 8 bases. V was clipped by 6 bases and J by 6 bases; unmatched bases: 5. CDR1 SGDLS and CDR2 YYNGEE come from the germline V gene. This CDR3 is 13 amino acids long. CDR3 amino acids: CASNQGAGNEQFF. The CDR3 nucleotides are TGTGCCAGCAATCAGGGGGCAGGCAATGAGCAGTTCTTC.

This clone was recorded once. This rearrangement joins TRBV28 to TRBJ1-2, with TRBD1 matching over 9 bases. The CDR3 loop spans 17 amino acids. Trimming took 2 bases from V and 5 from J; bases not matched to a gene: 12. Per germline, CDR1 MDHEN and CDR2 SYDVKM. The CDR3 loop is CASSLISVGTGPYGYTF. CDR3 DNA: TGTGCCAGCAGTTTAATTTCGGTAGGGACAGGGCCATATGGCTACACCTTC.

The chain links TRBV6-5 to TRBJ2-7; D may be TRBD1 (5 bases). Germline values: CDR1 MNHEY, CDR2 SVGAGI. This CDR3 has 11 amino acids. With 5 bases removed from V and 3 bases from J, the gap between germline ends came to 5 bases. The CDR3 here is CASSDSYEQYF. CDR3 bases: TGTGCCAGCAGTGACAGCTACGAGCAGTACTTC.

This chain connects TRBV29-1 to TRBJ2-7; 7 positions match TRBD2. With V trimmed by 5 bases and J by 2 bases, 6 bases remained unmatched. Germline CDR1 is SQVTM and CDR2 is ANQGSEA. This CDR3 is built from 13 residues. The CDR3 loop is CSVKGRGTYEQYF. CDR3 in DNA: TGCAGCGTTAAGGGGCGGGGGACCTACGAGCAGTACTTC.

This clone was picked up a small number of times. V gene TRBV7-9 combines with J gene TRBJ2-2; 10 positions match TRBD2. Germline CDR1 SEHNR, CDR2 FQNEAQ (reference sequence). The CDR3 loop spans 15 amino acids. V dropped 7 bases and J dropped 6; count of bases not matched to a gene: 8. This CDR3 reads CASILLAGRSGELFF. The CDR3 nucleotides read TGTGCCAGCATATTACTAGCGGGGAGGTCCGGGGAGCTGTTTTTT. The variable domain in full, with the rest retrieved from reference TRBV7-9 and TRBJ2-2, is DTGVSQNPRHKITKRGQNVTFRCDPISEHNRLYWYRQTLGQGPEFLTYFQNEAQLEKSRLLSDRFSAERPKGSFSTLEIQRTEQGDSAMYLCASILLAGRSGELFFGEGSRLTVL.

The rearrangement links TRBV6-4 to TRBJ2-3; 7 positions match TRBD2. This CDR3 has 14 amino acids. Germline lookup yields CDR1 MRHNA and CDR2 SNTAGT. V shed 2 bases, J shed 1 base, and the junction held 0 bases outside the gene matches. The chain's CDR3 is CASSDTSGTDTQYF. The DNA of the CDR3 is TGTGCCAGCAGTGACACTAGCGGCACAGATACGCAGTATTTT.

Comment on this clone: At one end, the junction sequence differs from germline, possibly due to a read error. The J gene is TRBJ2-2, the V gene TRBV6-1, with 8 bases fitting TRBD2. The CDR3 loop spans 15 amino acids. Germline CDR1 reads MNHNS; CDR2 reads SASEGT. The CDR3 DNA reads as TGTGCCAGCAGTCCTCCGGACGGGGGGGCCGGGGGGCTGTTTTTT. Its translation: CASSPPDGGAGGLFF.

CDR3 DNA sequence: TGTGCCAGTAGCGCTACCGGGACTCCCCGATACAATGAGCAGTTCTTC. Translation: CASSATGTPRYNEQFF. This chain uses TRBV19 with TRBJ2-1, with D maybe TRBD2 (6 bases). Germline CDR1 reads LNHDA; CDR2 reads SQIVND (reference sequence). The CDR3 covers 16 residues. V dropped 6 bases and J dropped 4 bases, with 19 bases sitting between them. The entire variable domain, with the rest obtained from reference TRBV19 and TRBJ2-1, is as follows: DGGITQSPKYLFRKEGQNVTLSCEQNLNHDAMYWYRQDPGQGLRLIYYSQIVNDFQKGDIAEGYSVSREKKESFPLTVTSAQKNPTAFYLCASSATGTPRYNEQFFGPGTRLTVL.